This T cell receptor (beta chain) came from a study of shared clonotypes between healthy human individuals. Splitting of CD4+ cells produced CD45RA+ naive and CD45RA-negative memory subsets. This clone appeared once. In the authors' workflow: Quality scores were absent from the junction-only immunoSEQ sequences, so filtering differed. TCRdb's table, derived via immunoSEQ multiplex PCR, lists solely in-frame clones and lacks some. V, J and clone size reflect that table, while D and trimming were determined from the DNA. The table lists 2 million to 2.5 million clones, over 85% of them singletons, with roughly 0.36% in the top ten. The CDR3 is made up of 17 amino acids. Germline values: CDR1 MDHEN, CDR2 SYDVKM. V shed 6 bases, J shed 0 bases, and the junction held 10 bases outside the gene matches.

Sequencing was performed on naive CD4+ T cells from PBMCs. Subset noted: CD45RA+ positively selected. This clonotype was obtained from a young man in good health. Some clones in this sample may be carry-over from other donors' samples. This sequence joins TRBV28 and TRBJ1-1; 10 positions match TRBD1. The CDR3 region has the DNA TGTGCCAGCAGCGTTCCGGGACAGGGGATTATGAACACTGAAGCTTTCTTT. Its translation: CASSVPGQGIMNTEAFF. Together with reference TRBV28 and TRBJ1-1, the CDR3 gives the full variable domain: DVKVTQSSRYLVKRTGEKVFLECVQDMDHENMFWYRQDPGLGLRLIYFSYDVKMKEKGDIPEGYSVSREKKERFSLILESASTNQTSMYLCASSVPGQGIMNTEAFFGQGTRLTVV.